This TCR beta chain was identified in a study of blood T cell repertoires in COVID-19 (TCRdb year 2020). General notes on the study: Samples covering the acute and convalescent phases of COVID-19 were provided by collaborators in the United States, Italy and Spain. The material from the prospective study consisted of cDNA or gDNA derived from T cells, B-cell-depleted T cells, or PBMCs. The dataset comprised deeply sampled blood TCRbeta repertoires from subjects exposed to, actively infected with, or recovered from COVID-19. The repertoires were released in a freely available public database intended as a resource for research on the immune response to SARS-CoV-2. Samples were obtained from the ongoing ImmuneRACE study (first 160 participants) and from over a thousand subjects provided by 6 global collaborators. A de-identified subject ID, COVID-19 status, age in years and sex were almost always included in the sample metadata. Where HLA class I and class II types were available, the types were taken from metadata supplied by the sample provider, not from assay-based typing. What the authors observed across the whole study: The quantity of clinical and demographic metadata differed by source and by participant and was supplied without curation.

Participants in the prospective study were enrolled through a virtual design, were aged roughly 18 to 100 years, and lived in roughly 26 United States geographic areas. In the prospective study, participants were assigned to cohorts based on the clinical history participants reported in a screening survey and a study questionnaire. Mobile phlebotomists in the prospective study collected whole blood, serum and a nasopharyngeal or oropharyngeal swab from every participant. Over a roughly two-month period, participants in the prospective study had the option of providing additional blood draws and questionnaires. Prospective study blood samples were shipped either frozen or at room temperature before DNA extraction. TCRbeta CDR3 regions were amplified from genomic DNA using the immunoSEQ Assay, a bias-controlled multiplex PCR. In the authors' own workflow: Within the assay, amplification of reference gene primers was used to estimate how many nucleated cells each sample contained. To quantify the absolute abundance of each unique TCRbeta CDR3 rearrangement, sequence reads were collapsed and filtered. For each sample, productive Simpson clonality was calculated as the square root of Simpson's diversity index over productive rearrangements. This is the immuneACCESS table as TCRdb keeps it, with only in-frame sequences that have V and J called. A part of the clones is gone; compared with another copy, unresolved V genes explain less than half, and the rest is unexplained. D and trimming were read from the DNA, whereas the V and J calls and clone size are those reported in that table. This sample gives 200,000 or so clones in total; roughly 88% of them show up just once. The ten largest clonotypes hold about 4% of the sample.

As regards this clone: Its antigen remains undetermined. Base quality data are lacking; no much larger clone is found one base away.

Via the germline V gene, CDR1 is SNHLY and CDR2 FYNNEI. Including cysteine and phenylalanine, the CDR3 has 20 amino acids. Only the CDR3 region is kept as DNA, spanning 60 bases read in frame from base 1. From V the trimming removes 3 bases and from J it removes 5 bases, while the gene matches leave 18 bases of the junction unaccounted for. The clonotype was recovered from a woman in her thirties or forties with acute COVID-19. Sequences were obtained from PBMCs or T cells enriched from blood (not recorded which). This chain joins TRBV2 to TRBJ1-5; TRBD1 matches 11 bases in the middle. The CDR3: CASSESGTGGIFPVYQPQHF. The nucleotides are TGTGCCAGCAGTGAGTCCGGGACAGGGGGTATCTTTCCCGTGTATCAGCCCCAGCATTTT. The full variable domain, with segments outside the CDR3 supplied by the reference TRBV2 and TRBJ1-5 proteins, appears as EPEVTQTPSHQVTQMGQEVILRCVPISNHLYFYWYRQILGQKVEFLVSFYNNEISEKSEIFDDQFSVERPDGSNFTLKIRSTKLEDSAMYFCASSESGTGGIFPVYQPQHFGDGTRLSIL.